This T cell receptor beta chain was recovered during a study of T cell responses to AZD1222 COVID-19 vaccine. Whole-study results and caveats: An increase in Spike-specific TCR breadth and depth was observed after two AZD1222 doses. Distributed over spike, vaccine-associated CD4 TCRs predominated at 160-218 and 743-854. The donor group comprised mostly white British people and more females; the analysis possibly underestimated clonal diversity.

About this clone: Its antigen is still unknown.

This table comes from immunoSEQ multiplex PCR, and its TCRdb copy is limited to in-frame clones, with some not included. The sample includes more than 95,000 clones, about 94% of them seen just once. Unmatched junction bases numbered 12, after V lost 6 bases and J lost 7 bases. Germline CDR1 SNHLY, CDR2 FYNNEI. The CDR3 spans 15 residues. This receptor was obtained from an adult in good health. Sequences were derived from peripheral blood, sampled on day 0 of AZD1222 vaccination. The chain links TRBV2 to TRBJ1-2; TRBD1 matches 9 bases. The CDR3 reads CASRPRTGEIVGYTF. The CDR3 DNA is TGTGCCAGCAGACCTCGGACAGGGGAGATTGTTGGCTACACCTTC.